The 15 T cell receptor beta chains listed next were all sequenced from one sample in a study of blood T cell repertoires in COVID-19. Measured with immunoSEQ multiplex PCR; TCRdb has only the in-frame clones, and not every one. The table shows 73,000 or so clones, with 86% occurring only once. Material: peripheral blood. All receptors derive from a man aged 25 to 40 with acute or convalescent COVID-19.

This rearrangement joins TRBV3-1 (or the pseudogene TRBV3-2) to TRBJ2-1; TRBD2 agrees at 12 bases. The V gene end was trimmed by 4 bases and the J gene end by 2 bases; junction bases not matched to a gene: 3. The CDR3 has 16 residues. CDR1 and CDR2 (germline): LGHDT, YNNKEL (reference sequence). Here the CDR3 DNA reads TGTGCCAGCAGCCCATGGACTAGCGGGGCCTACAATGAGCAGTTCTTC. Protein: CASSPWTSGAYNEQFF.

The genes are TRBV25-1 and TRBJ2-2, with TRBD2 matching 8 bases. Germline V gene data show CDR1 as MGHDK and CDR2 as SYGVNS. The CDR3 sequence is 16 residues long. V was pared by 7 bases and J by 5 bases, with 12 bases of the junction left unmatched. The CDR3 here is CASTSEAGARTGELFF. The CDR3 DNA follows: TGTGCCAGCACGAGCGAAGCGGGGGCGAGAACCGGGGAGCTGTTTTTT.

This clone was seen just once. The V call is TRBV30, the J call TRBJ2-5, with TRBD2 identical over 7 bases. Trimming at V came to 0 bases and at J to 3 bases, leaving 4 bases not matched to a gene. Germline CDR1 GTSNPN, CDR2 SVGIG (reference sequence). The CDR3 sequence is 14 residues long. The CDR3 coding sequence is TGTGCCTGGAGTGTCGGCGGGAGCGAAGAGACCCAGTACTTC. Translated: CAWSVGGSEETQYF. Drawing the rest from reference TRBV30 and TRBJ2-5, the complete variable domain is SQTIHQWPATLVQPVGSPLSLECTVEGTSNPNLYWYRQAAGRGLQLLFYSVGIGQISSEVPQNLSASRPQDRQFILSSKKLLLSDSGFYLCAWSVGGSEETQYFGPGTRLLVL.

The rearrangement links TRBV30 to TRBJ1-4, with D possibly TRBD1 on 5 matching bases. CDR3 length: 14 amino acids. Germline V gives CDR1 GTSNPN, CDR2 SVGIG (reference sequence). The ends were cut back, 5 bases at V and 7 bases at J, with 17 bases in the middle. The CDR3 DNA follows: TGTGCCTGGGCGTCGGCAGGGCTGGGTGAAAAACTGTTTTTT. Its translation: CAWASAGLGEKLFF.

The chain employs TRBV7-8 and TRBJ2-7; a weak D match, TRBD1 (5 bases). Trimming pared 1 base from V and 6 bases from J, leaving 25 bases between. CDR3 size: 18 residues. Per germline, CDR1 SGHVS and CDR2 FQNEAQ. CDR3 sequence (DNA): TGTGCCAGCAGCTTAGTATCCCAAGGACGACCTAGGGGAACCGAGCAGTACTTC. Translating it yields CASSLVSQGRPRGTEQYF. Combining the CDR3 with reference TRBV7-8 and TRBJ2-7 gives the whole variable domain GAGVSQSPRYKVAKRGQDVALRCDPISGHVSLFWYQQALGQGPEFLTYFQNEAQLDKSGLPSDRFFAERPEGSVSTLKIQRTQQEDSAVYLCASSLVSQGRPRGTEQYFGPGTRLTVT.

This clone was seen a single time. The V and J genes are TRBV10-2 and TRBJ2-7; maybe TRBD2 (6 bases). Trimming stripped 6 bases from V and 6 bases from J, with 9 bases between. This CDR3 spans 11 amino acids. Germline assignment: CDR1 WSHSY and CDR2 SAAADI. The CDR3 coding sequence is TGCGCCAGCAGGAGGGAGGTCGAGCAGTACTTC. Its protein is CASRREVEQYF.

The chain uses TRBV7-2 and TRBJ1-2; 7 bases map to TRBD1. This CDR3 has 14 amino acids. CDR1 and CDR2 from the germline V gene are SGHTA and FQGNSA. Germline trimming cut 5 bases from V and 4 bases from J; bases unmatched to any gene: 7. The CDR3, as DNA: TGTGCCAGCAGCCGGGGACAGCCGTCCTATGGCTACACCTTC. Translating gives CASSRGQPSYGYTF.

The chain recombines TRBV7-8 with TRBJ2-6; D is ambiguous. Germline-derived CDR1 and CDR2 are SGHVS and FQNEAQ. CDR3 size: 14 residues. V lost 5 bases, J lost 0 bases, and 5 bases lay in between. Here the CDR3 DNA reads TGTGCCAGCAGCCCCCGCTCTGGGGCCAACGTCCTGACTTTC. Encoded protein: CASSPRSGANVLTF.

This clone was picked up one time. V usage is TRBV7-9 and J usage is TRBJ2-5; TRBD1 matches 9 bases. The CDR3 length is 13 residues. J was trimmed by 4 bases and V by 5 bases; bases with no gene match: 2. The V gene's germline CDR1 is SEHNR and CDR2 FQNEAQ (reference sequence). The CDR3 nucleotides are TGTGCCAGCAGCCCGACAGGGGGAGAGACCCAGTACTTC. It specifies CASSPTGGETQYF.

This clone was detected only a few times. The chain uses TRBV6-5 and TRBJ2-7; D perhaps matches TRBD2 (5 bases). Trimming removed 2 bases at V and 0 bases at J, with 14 bases between. CDR1 is MNHEY, CDR2 SVGAGI, per germline. This CDR3 comprises 16 residues. Written as DNA, the CDR3 is TGTGCCAGCAGTTACCGCGGGCCCCAGAGCTCCTACGAGCAGTACTTC. Its protein is CASSYRGPQSSYEQYF.

On this clone: Other DNA sequences in the sample encode the same CDR3. The chain combines TRBV4-1 with TRBJ1-6; no clear D. This CDR3 is built from 15 residues. Germline V gives CDR1 MGHRA, CDR2 YSYEKL. Trimming took off 3 bases at V and 0 bases at J, with 6 bases between the two ends. The CDR3 protein is CASSQGSSYNSPLHF. Here the CDR3 DNA reads TGCGCCAGCAGCCAGGGGAGCTCCTATAATTCACCCCTCCACTTT.

The chain uses TRBV7-8 and TRBJ1-3, with D possibly TRBD1 on 6 matching bases. CDR3 length: 15 residues. The V gene lost 5 bases and the J gene lost 2 bases, with 13 bases spanning the gap. Germline assignment: CDR1 SGHVS and CDR2 FQNEAQ. The CDR3 nucleotides are TGTGCCAGCAGCCCGACAGGTTGGCCTGGAAACACCATATATTTT. As protein: CASSPTGWPGNTIYF.

This clone has only a few counts. The rearrangement uses TRBV7-2 and TRBJ2-1; 12 positions agree with TRBD2. J lost 8 bases, V lost 5 bases, and 1 base had no gene match. CDR1 and CDR2 from the germline V gene are SGHTA and FQGNSA. This CDR3 has 13 amino acids. The CDR3 DNA sequence: TGTGCCAGCAGCGCTAGCGGGAGGGATGAGCAGTTCTTC. Protein: CASSASGRDEQFF.

This chain connects TRBV24-1 to TRBJ2-7, with a tentative D call TRBD2 (6 bases). The V gene's germline CDR1 is KGHDR and CDR2 SFDVKD. Trimming took off 4 bases at V and 3 bases at J, with 9 bases between the two ends. This CDR3 is 13 amino acids long. The CDR3 nucleotides are TGTGCCACCAGTGAGGATAGCGGCTACGAGCAGTACTTC. This codes for CATSEDSGYEQYF.

The rearrangement joins TRBV9 to TRBJ1-1, with D possibly matching TRBD1 (6 bases). Germline CDR1 is SGDLS and CDR2 is YYNGEE. This CDR3 has 16 residues. Trimming left V 4 bases short and J 0 bases short, with 16 bases between. CDR3 loop: CASSTLSGTLNTEAFF. CDR3 nucleotide sequence: TGTGCCAGCAGCACGCTCTCAGGGACACTGAACACTGAAGCTTTCTTT. The variable domain in full, completed from reference TRBV9 and TRBJ1-1, reads DSGVTQTPKHLITATGQRVTLRCSPRSGDLSVYWYQQSLDQGLQFLIQYYNGEERAKGNILERFSAQQFPDLHSELNLSSLELGDSALYFCASSTLSGTLNTEAFFGQGTRLTVV.